The source of this T cell receptor (beta chain) is a study of cytomegalovirus exposure and HLA in healthy donors. PCR involved 60 Vbeta and 13 Jbeta primers. Profiled with immunoSEQ multiplex PCR; TCRdb holds only in-frame clones, not every one. The sample yields about 140,000 clones, roughly 78% seen once. The sample comprised PBMCs. The sequence derives from a female donor in good health and CMV-seronegative.

In DNA form, the CDR3 reads TGTGCCAGCAGCTTGGGACGGAACAGGTACGAGCAGTACTTC. Translation gives CASSLGRNRYEQYF. The V gene is TRBV5-6, the J gene TRBJ2-5; D is possibly TRBD1 (5 bases). The J call is uncertain, as TRBJ2-7 better fits the DNA end. Per germline, CDR1 SGHDT and CDR2 YYEEEE. The CDR3 is 14 amino acids.